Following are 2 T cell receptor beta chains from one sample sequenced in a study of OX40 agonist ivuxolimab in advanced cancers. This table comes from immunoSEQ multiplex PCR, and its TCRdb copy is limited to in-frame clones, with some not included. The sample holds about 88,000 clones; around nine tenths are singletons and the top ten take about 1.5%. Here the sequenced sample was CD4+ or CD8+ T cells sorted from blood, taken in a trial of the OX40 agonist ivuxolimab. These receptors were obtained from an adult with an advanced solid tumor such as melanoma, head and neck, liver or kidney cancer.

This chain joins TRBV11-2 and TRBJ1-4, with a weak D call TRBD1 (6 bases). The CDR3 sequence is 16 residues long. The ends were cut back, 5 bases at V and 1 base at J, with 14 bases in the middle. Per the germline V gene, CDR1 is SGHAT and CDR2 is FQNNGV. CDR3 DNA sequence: TGTGCCAGCAGCATCTGGAGGGGGGGAACTAATGAAAAACTGTTTTTT. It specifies CASSIWRGGTNEKLFF.

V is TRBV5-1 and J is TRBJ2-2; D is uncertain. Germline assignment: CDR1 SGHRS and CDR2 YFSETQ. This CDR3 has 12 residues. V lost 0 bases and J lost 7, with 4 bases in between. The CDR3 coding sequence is TGCGCCAGCAGCTTGGAGGGCGGGGAGCTGTTTTTT. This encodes CASSLEGGELFF.